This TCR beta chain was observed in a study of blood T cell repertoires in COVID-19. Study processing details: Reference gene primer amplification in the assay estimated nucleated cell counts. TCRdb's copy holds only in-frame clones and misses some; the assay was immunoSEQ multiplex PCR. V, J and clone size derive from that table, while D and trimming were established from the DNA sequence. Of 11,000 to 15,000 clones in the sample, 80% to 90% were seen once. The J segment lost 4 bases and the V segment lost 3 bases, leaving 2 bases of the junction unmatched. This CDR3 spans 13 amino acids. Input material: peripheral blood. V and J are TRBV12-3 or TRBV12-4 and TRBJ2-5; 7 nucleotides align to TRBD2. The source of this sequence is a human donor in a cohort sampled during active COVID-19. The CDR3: CASSFWGGETQYF. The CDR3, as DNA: TGTGCCAGCAGTTTCTGGGGGGGAGAGACCCAGTACTTC.